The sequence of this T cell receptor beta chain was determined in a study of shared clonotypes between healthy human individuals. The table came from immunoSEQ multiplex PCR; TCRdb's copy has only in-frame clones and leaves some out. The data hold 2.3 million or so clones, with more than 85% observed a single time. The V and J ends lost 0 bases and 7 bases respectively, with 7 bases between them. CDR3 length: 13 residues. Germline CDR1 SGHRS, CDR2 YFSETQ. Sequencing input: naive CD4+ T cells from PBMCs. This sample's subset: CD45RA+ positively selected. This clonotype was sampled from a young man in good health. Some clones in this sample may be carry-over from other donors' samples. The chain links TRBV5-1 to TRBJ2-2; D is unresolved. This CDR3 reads CASSLVGIGELFF. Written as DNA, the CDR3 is TGCGCCAGCAGCTTGGTAGGCATCGGGGAGCTGTTTTTT.